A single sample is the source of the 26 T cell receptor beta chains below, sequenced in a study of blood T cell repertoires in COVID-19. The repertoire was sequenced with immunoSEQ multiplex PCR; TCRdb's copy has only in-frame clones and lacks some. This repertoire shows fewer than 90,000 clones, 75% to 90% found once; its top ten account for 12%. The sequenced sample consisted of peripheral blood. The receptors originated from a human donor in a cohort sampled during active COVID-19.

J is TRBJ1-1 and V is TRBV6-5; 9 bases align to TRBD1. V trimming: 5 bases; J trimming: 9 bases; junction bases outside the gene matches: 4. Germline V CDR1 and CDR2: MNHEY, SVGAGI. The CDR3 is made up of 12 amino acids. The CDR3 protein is CASSPTGGKAFF. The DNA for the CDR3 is TGTGCCAGCAGTCCGACAGGGGGGAAAGCTTTCTTT.

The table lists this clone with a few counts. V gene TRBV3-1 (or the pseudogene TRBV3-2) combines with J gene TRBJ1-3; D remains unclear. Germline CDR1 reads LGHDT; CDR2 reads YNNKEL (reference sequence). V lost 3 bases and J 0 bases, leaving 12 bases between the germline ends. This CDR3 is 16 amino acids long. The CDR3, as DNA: TGTGCCAGCAGCCAGCCGACTGGACTCTCTGGAAACACCATATATTTT. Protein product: CASSQPTGLSGNTIYF.

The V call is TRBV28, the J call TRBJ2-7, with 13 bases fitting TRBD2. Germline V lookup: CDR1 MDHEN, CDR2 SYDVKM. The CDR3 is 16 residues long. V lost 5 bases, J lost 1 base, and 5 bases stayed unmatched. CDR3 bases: TGTGCCAGCAGTCCACTAGCGGGAGGGCGTTCCTACGAGCAGTACTTC. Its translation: CASSPLAGGRSYEQYF.

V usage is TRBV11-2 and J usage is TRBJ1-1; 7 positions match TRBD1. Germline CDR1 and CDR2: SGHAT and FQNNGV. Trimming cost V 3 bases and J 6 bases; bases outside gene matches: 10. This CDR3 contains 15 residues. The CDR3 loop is CASSFTGVTGSEAFF. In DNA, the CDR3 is TGTGCCAGCAGCTTTACAGGGGTTACTGGATCTGAAGCTTTCTTT. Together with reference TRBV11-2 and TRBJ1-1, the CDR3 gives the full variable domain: EAGVAQSPRYKIIEKRQSVAFWCNPISGHATLYWYQQILGQGPKLLIQFQNNGVVDDSQLPKDRFSAERLKGVDSTLKIQPAKLEDSAVYLCASSFTGVTGSEAFFGQGTRLTVV.

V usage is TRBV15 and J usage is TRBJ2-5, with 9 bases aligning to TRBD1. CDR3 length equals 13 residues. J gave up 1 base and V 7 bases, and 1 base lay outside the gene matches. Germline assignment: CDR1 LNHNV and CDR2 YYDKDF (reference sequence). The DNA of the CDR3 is TGTGCCACCAACAGGGGGCCCCAAGAGACCCAGTACTTC. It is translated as CATNRGPQETQYF.

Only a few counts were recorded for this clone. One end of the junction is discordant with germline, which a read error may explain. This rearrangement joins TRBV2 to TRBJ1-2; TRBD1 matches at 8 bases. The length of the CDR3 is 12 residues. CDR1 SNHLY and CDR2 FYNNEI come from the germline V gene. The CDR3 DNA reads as TGTGCCAGCAGTCTGACAGGGGCCCCCAACCTCTTC. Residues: CASSLTGAPNLF.

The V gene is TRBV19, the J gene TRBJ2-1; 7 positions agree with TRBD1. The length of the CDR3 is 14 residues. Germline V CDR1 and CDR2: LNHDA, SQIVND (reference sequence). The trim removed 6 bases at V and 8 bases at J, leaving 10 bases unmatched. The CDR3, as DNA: TGTGCCAGTAGCTTCCAGGGGGTGAGCGATGAGCAGTTCTTC. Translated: CASSFQGVSDEQFF.

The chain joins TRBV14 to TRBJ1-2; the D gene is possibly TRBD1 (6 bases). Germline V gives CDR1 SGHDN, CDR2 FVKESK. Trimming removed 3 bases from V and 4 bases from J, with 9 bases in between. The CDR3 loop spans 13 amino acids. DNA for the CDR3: TGTGCCAGCAGCCAGATGGACAGCTATGGCTACACCTTC. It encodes CASSQMDSYGYTF.

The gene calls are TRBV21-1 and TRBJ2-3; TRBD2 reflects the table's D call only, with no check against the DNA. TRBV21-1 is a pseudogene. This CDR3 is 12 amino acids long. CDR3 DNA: TGTGCCAGCCAAATAGCAGAAGATACGCAGTATTTT. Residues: CASQIAEDTQYF.

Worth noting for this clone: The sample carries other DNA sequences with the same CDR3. The CDR3 region has the DNA TGTGCCTGTCTAGCGGGGGGCGGGGATACGCAGTATTTT. As protein: CACLAGGGDTQYF. The chain couples TRBV30 to TRBJ2-3; 11 bases are shared with TRBD2. V shed 6 bases, J shed 6 bases, and the junction held 5 bases outside the gene matches. The CDR3 extends over 13 amino acids. The germline CDR1 and CDR2 sequences are GTSNPN and SVGIG (reference sequence).

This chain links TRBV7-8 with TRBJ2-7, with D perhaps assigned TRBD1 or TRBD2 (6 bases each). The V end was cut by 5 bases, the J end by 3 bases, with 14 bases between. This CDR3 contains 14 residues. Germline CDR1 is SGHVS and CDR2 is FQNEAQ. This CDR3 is CASSGGKGVYEQYF. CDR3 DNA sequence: TGTGCCAGCAGCGGAGGGAAGGGGGTCTACGAGCAGTACTTC.

The CDR3 region is CASSYSYDRGEQYF. DNA of the CDR3: TGTGCCAGCAGTTACTCATATGACAGGGGCGAGCAGTACTTC. The genes are TRBV6-5 and TRBJ2-7; TRBD1 matches at 8 bases. V trimming: 0 bases; J trimming: 6 bases; junction bases outside the gene matches: 4. The germline CDR1 and CDR2 sequences are MNHEY and SVGAGI. This CDR3 spans 14 amino acids.

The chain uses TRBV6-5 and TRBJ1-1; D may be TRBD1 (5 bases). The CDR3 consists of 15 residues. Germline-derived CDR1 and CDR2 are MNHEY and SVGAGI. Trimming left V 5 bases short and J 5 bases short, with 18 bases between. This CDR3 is CASSIQVGRGTEAFF. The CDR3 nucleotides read TGTGCCAGCAGTATACAGGTGGGGCGGGGGACTGAAGCTTTCTTT.

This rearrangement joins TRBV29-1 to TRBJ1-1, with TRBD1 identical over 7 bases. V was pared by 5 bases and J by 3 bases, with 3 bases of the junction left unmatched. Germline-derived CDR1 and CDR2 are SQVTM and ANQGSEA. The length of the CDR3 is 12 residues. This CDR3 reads CSVSTGDTEAFF. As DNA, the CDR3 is TGCAGCGTTTCCACAGGGGACACTGAAGCTTTCTTT.

CDR3 nucleotide sequence: TGCAGTGCTAGTAAAAAAGACAGGGGTTCTTTGACTGAAGCTTTCTTT. Residues: CSASKKDRGSLTEAFF. The chain recombines TRBV20-1 with TRBJ1-1; 8 nucleotides agree with TRBD1. Germline-derived CDR1 and CDR2 are DFQATT and SNEGSKA (reference sequence). V lost 3 bases to trimming and J lost 5 bases; unmatched junction nucleotides: 14. This CDR3 comprises 16 residues.

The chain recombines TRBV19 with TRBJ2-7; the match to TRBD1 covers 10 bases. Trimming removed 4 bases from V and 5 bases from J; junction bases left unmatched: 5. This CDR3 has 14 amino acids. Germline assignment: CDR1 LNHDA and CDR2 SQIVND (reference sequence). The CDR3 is CASSTGQGRHEQYF. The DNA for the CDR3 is TGTGCCAGTAGTACGGGACAGGGGAGACACGAGCAGTACTTC.

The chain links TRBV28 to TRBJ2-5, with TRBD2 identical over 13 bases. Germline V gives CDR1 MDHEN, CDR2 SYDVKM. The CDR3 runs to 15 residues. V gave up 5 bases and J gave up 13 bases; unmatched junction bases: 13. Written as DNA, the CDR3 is TGTGCCAGCAGTCCCGGGACTAGCGGGGCTACCCTAATGTACTTC. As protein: CASSPGTSGATLMYF.

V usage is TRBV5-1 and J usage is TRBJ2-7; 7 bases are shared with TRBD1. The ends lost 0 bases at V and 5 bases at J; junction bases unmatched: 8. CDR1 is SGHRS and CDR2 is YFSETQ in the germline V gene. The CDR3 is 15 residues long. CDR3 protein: CASSLEGQYFHEQYF. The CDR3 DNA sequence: TGCGCCAGCAGCTTGGAGGGACAGTATTTCCACGAGCAGTACTTC.

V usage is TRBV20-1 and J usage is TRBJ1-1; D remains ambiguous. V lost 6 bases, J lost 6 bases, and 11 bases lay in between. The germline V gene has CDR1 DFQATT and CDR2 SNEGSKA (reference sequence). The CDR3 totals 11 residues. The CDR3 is CSAHLGAEAFF. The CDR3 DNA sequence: TGCAGTGCCCATCTGGGCGCTGAAGCTTTCTTT.

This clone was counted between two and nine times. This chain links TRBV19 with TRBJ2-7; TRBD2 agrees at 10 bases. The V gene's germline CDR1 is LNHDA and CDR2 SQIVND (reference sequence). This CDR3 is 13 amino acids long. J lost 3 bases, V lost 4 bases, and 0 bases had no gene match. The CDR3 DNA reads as TGTGCCAGTAGTAGGACTAGCGGCTACGAGCAGTACTTC. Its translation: CASSRTSGYEQYF.

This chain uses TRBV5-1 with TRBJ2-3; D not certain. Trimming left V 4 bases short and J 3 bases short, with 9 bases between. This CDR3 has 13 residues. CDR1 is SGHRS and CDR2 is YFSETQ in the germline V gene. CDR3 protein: CASSLRVTDTQYF. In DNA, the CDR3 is TGCGCCAGCAGCCTCCGGGTGACAGATACGCAGTATTTT. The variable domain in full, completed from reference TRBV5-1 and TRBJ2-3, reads KAGVTQTPRYLIKTRGQQVTLSCSPISGHRSVSWYQQTPGQGLQFLFEYFSETQRNKGNFPGRFSGRQFSNSRSEMNVSTLELGDSALYLCASSLRVTDTQYFGPGTRLTVL.

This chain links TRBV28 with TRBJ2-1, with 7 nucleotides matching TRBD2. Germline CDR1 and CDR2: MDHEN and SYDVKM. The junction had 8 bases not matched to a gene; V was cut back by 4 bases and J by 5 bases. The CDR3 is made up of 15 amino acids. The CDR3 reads CASSSASAGDNEQFF. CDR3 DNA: TGTGCCAGCAGTTCCGCATCGGCGGGAGACAATGAGCAGTTCTTC.

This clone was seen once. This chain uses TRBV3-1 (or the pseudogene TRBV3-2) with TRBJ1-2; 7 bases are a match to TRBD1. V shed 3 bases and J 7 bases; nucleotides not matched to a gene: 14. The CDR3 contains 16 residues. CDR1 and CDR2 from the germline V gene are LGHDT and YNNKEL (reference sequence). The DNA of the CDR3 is TGTGCCAGCAGCCACGACCTCCCGACAGGGTTAAGTGGCTACACCTTC. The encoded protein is CASSHDLPTGLSGYTF.

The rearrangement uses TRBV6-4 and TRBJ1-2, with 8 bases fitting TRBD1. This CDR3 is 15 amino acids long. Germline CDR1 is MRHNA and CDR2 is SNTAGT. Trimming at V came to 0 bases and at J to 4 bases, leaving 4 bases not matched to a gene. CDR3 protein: CASSDSRTGTYGYTF. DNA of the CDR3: TGTGCCAGCAGTGACTCGAGGACAGGGACCTATGGCTACACCTTC.

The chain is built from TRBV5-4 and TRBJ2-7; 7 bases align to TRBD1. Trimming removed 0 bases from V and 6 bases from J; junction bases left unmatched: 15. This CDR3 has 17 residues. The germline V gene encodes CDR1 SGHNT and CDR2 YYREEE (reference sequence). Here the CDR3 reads CASSLGGRQGSGGEQYF. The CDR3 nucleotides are TGTGCCAGCAGCTTGGGTGGTAGGCAGGGGTCAGGGGGCGAGCAGTACTTC.

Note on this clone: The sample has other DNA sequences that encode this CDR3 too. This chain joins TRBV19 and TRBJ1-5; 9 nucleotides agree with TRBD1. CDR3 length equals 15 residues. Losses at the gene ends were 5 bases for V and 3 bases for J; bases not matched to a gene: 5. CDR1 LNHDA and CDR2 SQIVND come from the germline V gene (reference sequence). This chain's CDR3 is CASSPGQGANQPQHF. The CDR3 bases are TGTGCCAGTAGTCCGGGACAGGGCGCCAATCAGCCCCAGCATTTT.